The rows below give T cell receptor beta chains drawn from one sample of a study of blood T cell repertoires in COVID-19. The method was immunoSEQ multiplex PCR; TCRdb's version includes in-frame clones alone and lacks a portion of them. The sample consists of over 200,000 clones, approximately 91% of them appearing once. The source material was peripheral blood. The receptors were sampled from a woman aged 55-70 years with acute or convalescent COVID-19. Each CDR3 is given with its conserved first and last residue. The D gene is left open where the match is weak. Rows give clone size only sometimes, using once, few, many, or a class for an expanded clone.

>TRBV10-1|TRBJ2-2|TRBD2|NA
TGCGCCAGCAGTGATGGCCAGCGGGGGAACACCGGGGAGCTGTTTTTT
CASSDGQRGNTGELFF
>TRBV5-1|TRBJ1-5|TRBD1|NA
TGCGCCAGCAGCTCATCCGGGACAGGGGCCCTCCCTGACGATCAGCCCCAGCATTTT
CASSSSGTGALPDDQPQHF
>TRBV3-1/TRBV3-2|TRBJ2-1|NA|NA
TGTGCCAGCAGGAGAGACAGTAACCATGAGCAGTTCTTC
CASRRDSNHEQFF
>TRBV28|TRBJ2-7|TRBD1|once
TGTGCCAGCAGTTTACCCAAGACAGGGTCTACCTACGAGCAGTACTTC
CASSLPKTGSTYEQYF
>TRBV7-2|TRBJ2-7|TRBD2|NA
TGTGCCAGCAGCTTAGAAGCGGGGAGCTCCTACGAGCAGTACTTC
CASSLEAGSSYEQYF
>TRBV20-1|TRBJ1-1|NA|NA
TGCAGTGCCTCAAGGGAGGCTGCTTTCTTT
CSASREAAFF
>TRBV5-5|TRBJ2-7|NA|NA
TGTGCCAGCAGTTCATATCCCCACGGGTACGAGCAGTACTTC
CASSSYPHGYEQYF
>TRBV2|TRBJ2-1|TRBD1|NA
TGTGCCAGCAGGGGACAGGGGACACACAATGAGCAGTTCTTC
CASRGQGTHNEQFF
>TRBV5-5|TRBJ2-6|NA|once
TGTGCCAGCAGCTTGGGTGGGCTCTCTGGGGCCAACGTCCTGACTTTC
CASSLGGLSGANVLTF
>TRBV19|TRBJ2-2|TRBD2|NA
TGTGCCAGTAGTGTTAGCGGGAGTTGGACCGGGGAGCTGTTTTTT
CASSVSGSWTGELFF
>TRBV6-1|TRBJ2-5|TRBD1|NA
TGTGCCAGCAGTGAAGCGTTGGGACAGGGGGCATGGGAGACCCAGTACTTC
CASSEALGQGAWETQYF
>TRBV25-1|TRBJ2-7|NA|NA
TGTGCCAGCAGGAGCCCCCGCTCCTACGAGCAGTACTTC
CASRSPRSYEQYF
>TRBV5-1|TRBJ1-6|TRBD1|NA
TGCGCCAGCAGCCCTCCCGGGACAGGGCATTCACCCCTCCACTTT
CASSPPGTGHSPLHF
>TRBV28|TRBJ1-1|NA|NA
TGTGCCAGCAGTTTAAGAACGTGGAGGGGGAACACTGAAGCTTTCTTT
CASSLRTWRGNTEAFF
>TRBV11-3|TRBJ2-7|NA|NA
TGTGCCAGCAGCGAACGGGGGACCTCCTACGAGCAGTACTTC
CASSERGTSYEQYF
>TRBV4-3|TRBJ2-1|NA|NA
TGCGCCAGCAGCCAAGGCTGGGCTACGCCGTACTACAATGAGCAGTTCTTC
CASSQGWATPYYNEQFF
>TRBV4-2|TRBJ2-1|TRBD2|NA
TGTGCCAGCAGCCAAGCCGGGACTAGCGGGAGCTCCTACAATGAGCAGTTCTTC
CASSQAGTSGSSYNEQFF
>TRBV21-1|TRBJ1-2|NA|NA
TGTGCCAGCAGCAAATCGTCGGGAAACAATGGGACTAACTATGGCTACACCTTC
CASSKSSGNNGTNYGYTF
>TRBV6-5|TRBJ2-1|TRBD1|NA
TGTGCCAGTAGTTACGACAGGGGAGCCAATGAGCAGTTCTTC
CASSYDRGANEQFF
>TRBV9|TRBJ2-7|NA|NA
TGTGCCAGCAGCGTAGGAGGAACGGGGGGCCTCTACGAGCAGTACTTC
CASSVGGTGGLYEQYF
>TRBV5-1|TRBJ1-1|TRBD1|once
TGCGCCAGCAGCTTGGAGCAGGACAGGCGGGACACTGAAGCTTTCTTT
CASSLEQDRRDTEAFF
>TRBV19|TRBJ1-2|NA|NA
TGTGCCAGTAGTGTCAGGGAAAACTATGGCTACACCTTC
CASSVRENYGYTF
>TRBV10-3|TRBJ2-5|NA|NA
TGTGCCATCAGTGAGTCGCAGGATCCTAAGACCCAGTACTTC
CAISESQDPKTQYF
>TRBV5-1|TRBJ2-3|NA|NA
TGCGCCAGCAGCTTGGAAGGGGTTCGGGCAGATACGCAGTATTTT
CASSLEGVRADTQYF